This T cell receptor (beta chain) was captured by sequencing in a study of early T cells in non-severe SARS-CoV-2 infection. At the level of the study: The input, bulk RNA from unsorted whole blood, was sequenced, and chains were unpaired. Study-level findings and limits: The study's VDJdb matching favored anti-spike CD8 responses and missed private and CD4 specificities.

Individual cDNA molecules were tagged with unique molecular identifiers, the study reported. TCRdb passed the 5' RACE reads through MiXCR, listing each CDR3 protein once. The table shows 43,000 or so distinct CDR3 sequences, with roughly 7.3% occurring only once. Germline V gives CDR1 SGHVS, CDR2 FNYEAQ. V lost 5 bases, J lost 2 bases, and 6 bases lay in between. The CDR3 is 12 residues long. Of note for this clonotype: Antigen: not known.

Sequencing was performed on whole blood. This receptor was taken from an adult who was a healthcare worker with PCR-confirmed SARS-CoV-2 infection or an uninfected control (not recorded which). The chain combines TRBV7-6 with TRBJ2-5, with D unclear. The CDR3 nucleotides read TGTGCCAGCAGCCGCATACAAGAGACCCAGTACTTC. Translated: CASSRIQETQYF.